This TCR beta chain was profiled in a study of T cell responses to AZD1222 COVID-19 vaccine. This CDR3 has 17 residues. CDR1 SGHRS and CDR2 YFSETQ come from the germline V gene. V dropped 4 bases and J dropped 1; count of bases not matched to a gene: 10. The data were produced by immunoSEQ multiplex PCR, yet TCRdb's version contains in-frame clones alone and is incomplete. Among more than 100,000 clones, around 87% were seen once, and the ten largest hold about 3.7%. Study-level findings and limits: Without day 14 samples, only post-peak T cell repertoires were studied.

Comment on this clone: Its cognate antigen is unknown.

This TCR was recovered from an adult in good health. V usage is TRBV5-1 and J usage is TRBJ2-3, with TRBD2 matching over 9 bases. The starting material was peripheral blood, obtained on day 0 of AZD1222 vaccination. The CDR3 protein is CASSPLAGGLRTDTQYF. The CDR3 DNA is TGCGCCAGCAGCCCGTTGGCGGGGGGGCTTCGCACAGATACGCAGTATTTT.